These T cell receptor beta chains were read from a single sample in a study of blood T cell repertoires in COVID-19. The data were produced by immunoSEQ multiplex PCR, yet TCRdb's version contains in-frame clones alone and is incomplete. Of about 380,000 clones listed, over 75% are singletons. The specimen was PBMCs or T cells enriched from blood (not recorded which). Receptor source: a man aged 25 to 45 who had recovered from COVID-19. CDR3s include the opening cysteine and the closing phenylalanine or tryptophan. A D gene is named only where the DNA matches it firmly. Expanded clones get a size class; other rows say once, few or many, or leave the size out.

length	D	size	J	V	CDR3	DNA
16	NA	NA	TRBJ1-3	TRBV7-9	CASTPGLGVSGNTIYF	TGTGCCAGCACTCCAGGACTAGGGGTTTCTGGAAACACCATATATTTT
13	NA	NA	TRBJ1-5	TRBV6-5	CASRRGSNQPQHF	TGTGCCAGCAGAAGGGGCAGTAATCAGCCCCAGCATTTT
14	NA	NA	TRBJ1-1	TRBV28	CASGLGAGNTEAFF	TGTGCCAGCGGGTTAGGGGCAGGGAACACTGAAGCTTTCTTT
16	TRBD1	NA	TRBJ2-7	TRBV4-2	CASSQAVGDRGYEQYF	TGTGCCAGCAGCCAAGCCGTCGGGGACAGGGGCTACGAGCAGTACTTC
14	TRBD1	NA	TRBJ2-7	TRBV13	CASSLGTVGYEQYF	TGTGCCAGCAGTTTAGGGACAGTCGGCTACGAGCAGTACTTC
18	TRBD2	NA	TRBJ2-3	TRBV5-6	CASSLWVLAGGFTDTQYF	TGTGCCAGCAGCTTGTGGGTCCTAGCGGGGGGGTTCACAGATACGCAGTATTTT
14	NA	NA	TRBJ2-7	TRBV15	CATSRDQGVGEQYF	TGTGCCACCAGCAGAGATCAGGGCGTGGGCGAGCAGTACTTC
11	TRBD1	NA	TRBJ2-3	TRBV7-9	CASSSGTAQYF	TGTGCCAGCAGCTCCGGGACAGCGCAGTATTTT
18	TRBD1	once	TRBJ2-2	TRBV11-3	CASSLDLWDRVFTGELFF	TGTGCCAGCAGCTTAGATCTATGGGACAGGGTGTTTACCGGGGAGCTGTTTTTT
12	NA	NA	TRBJ2-2	TRBV29-1	CSVTGGAGELFF	TGCAGCGTTACAGGGGGGGCCGGGGAGCTGTTTTTT
16	TRBD1	NA	TRBJ2-2	TRBV11-2	CASSFSDRGLHGELFF	TGTGCCAGCAGCTTCTCTGACAGGGGGCTTCACGGGGAGCTGTTTTTT
13	NA	NA	TRBJ2-5	TRBV2	CASWQGWRETQYF	TGTGCCAGCTGGCAGGGATGGAGAGAGACCCAGTACTTC
12	TRBD1	NA	TRBJ1-1	TRBV6-5	CASSPPGGTAFF	TGTGCCAGCAGTCCTCCAGGGGGTACGGCTTTCTTT
11	NA	NA	TRBJ1-6	TRBV6-4	CASKIYSPLHF	TGTGCCAGCAAGATCTACTCACCCCTCCACTTT
13	NA	NA	TRBJ1-6	TRBV27	CASRREYNSPLHF	TGTGCCAGCAGACGGGAGTATAATTCACCCCTCCACTTT
13	TRBD1	NA	TRBJ2-7	TRBV11-3	CASSLDRQDEQYF	TGTGCCAGCAGCTTGGACAGGCAAGACGAGCAGTACTTC
13	NA	NA	TRBJ1-1	TRBV7-7	CASSRTRGTEAFF	TGTGCTAGCAGCCGTACCAGGGGAACTGAAGCTTTCTTT
15	TRBD1	NA	TRBJ1-1	TRBV12-5	CASGLPWTGETEAFF	TGTGCTAGTGGTTTGCCCTGGACAGGGGAAACTGAAGCTTTCTTT
14	TRBD1	NA	TRBJ1-5	TRBV29-1	CSVASGTGDQPQHF	TGCAGCGTTGCGTCGGGGACAGGGGATCAGCCCCAGCATTTT
15	TRBD1	NA	TRBJ1-3	TRBV6-1	CASSEWTGRGNTIYF	TGTGCCAGCAGTGAATGGACAGGGCGAGGAAACACCATATATTTT
13	NA	NA	TRBJ1-5	TRBV20-1	CSASGGGDQPQHF	TGCAGTGCTAGTGGCGGGGGGGATCAGCCCCAGCATTTT
14	NA	NA	TRBJ2-2	TRBV19	CASTGQLNTGELFF	TGTGCCAGTACCGGACAGCTAAACACCGGGGAGCTGTTTTTT
16	TRBD1	NA	TRBJ2-3	TRBV19	CASSKDRAVGTDTQYF	TGTGCCAGTAGTAAGGACAGGGCAGTCGGGACAGATACGCAGTATTTT
15	NA	NA	TRBJ2-7	TRBV5-4	CASSFGGANSYEQYF	TGTGCCAGCAGCTTTGGGGGGGCGAACTCCTACGAGCAGTACTTC
14	NA	NA	TRBJ1-1	TRBV6-2/TRBV6-3	CASTPWNRVTEAFF	TGTGCCAGCACCCCGTGGAACAGGGTCACTGAAGCTTTCTTT
14	NA	NA	TRBJ2-7	TRBV5-4	CASSWASVPYEQYF	TGTGCCAGCAGTTGGGCTAGCGTCCCCTACGAGCAGTACTTC
17	TRBD2	NA	TRBJ2-2	TRBV4-1	CASSGLAGGQNTGELFF	TGCGCCAGCAGCGGGCTAGCGGGGGGGCAAAACACCGGGGAGCTGTTTTTT
15	NA	NA	TRBJ2-2	TRBV15	CATSRGVSNTGELFF	TGTGCCACCAGCAGAGGAGTTTCGAACACCGGGGAGCTGTTTTTT
13	TRBD1	NA	TRBJ2-1	TRBV10-3	CAISPDRVNEQFF	TGTGCCATCAGCCCCGACAGGGTCAATGAGCAGTTCTTC
16	TRBD1	NA	TRBJ1-4	TRBV5-1	CASSPGWTGRDEKLFF	TGCGCCAGCAGCCCGGGATGGACAGGGAGGGATGAAAAACTGTTTTTT
14	NA	NA	TRBJ1-4	TRBV10-3	CAISDFGGREKLFF	TGTGCCATCAGTGATTTCGGGGGTCGAGAAAAACTGTTTTTT
14	NA	NA	TRBJ1-1	TRBV27	CASSLNLVNTEAFF	TGTGCCAGCAGTTTAAATTTAGTGAACACTGAAGCTTTCTTT
17	NA	NA	TRBJ1-1	TRBV5-1	CASSFFPGRGGIDEAFF	TGCGCCAGCAGCTTTTTCCCAGGCCGAGGGGGAATAGATGAAGCTTTCTTT
14	NA	once	TRBJ1-5	TRBV6-6	CASSPNRDHQPQHF	TGTGCCAGCAGCCCCAACAGGGACCATCAGCCCCAGCATTTT
17	TRBD1	NA	TRBJ2-2	TRBV9	CASSVALRQGHTGELFF	TGTGCCAGCAGCGTAGCCTTGAGACAGGGGCACACCGGGGAGCTGTTTTTT
16	TRBD1	NA	TRBJ2-1	TRBV18	CASSRRPGQGALEQFF	TGTGCCAGCTCACGACGACCGGGACAGGGGGCTTTGGAGCAGTTCTTC
14	NA	NA	TRBJ1-5	TRBV7-2	CASSSGMSNQPQHF	TGTGCCAGCAGCTCGGGTATGAGCAATCAGCCCCAGCATTTT
13	NA	NA	TRBJ1-1	TRBV6-5	CASSYTKGAEAFF	TGTGCCAGCAGTTACACCAAGGGGGCTGAAGCTTTCTTT
14	NA	once	TRBJ1-2	TRBV6-1	CASSELLTGLGYTF	TGTGCCAGCAGTGAACTCTTGACAGGACTTGGCTACACCTTC
15	NA	NA	TRBJ1-2	TRBV5-1	CASSLAYVQGYGYTF	TGCGCCAGCAGCTTGGCCTACGTCCAGGGCTATGGCTACACCTTC
16	NA	few	TRBJ1-5	TRBV28	CASSLGQILGNQPQHF	TGTGCCAGCAGTTTAGGACAGATCCTTGGCAATCAGCCCCAGCATTTT
18	TRBD2	NA	TRBJ2-1	TRBV18	CASSPPASGGPTYNEQFF	TGTGCCAGCTCACCACCAGCTAGCGGGGGGCCTACGTACAATGAGCAGTTCTTC
17	NA	NA	TRBJ2-3	TRBV9	CASSVGLGGAGTDTQYF	TGTGCCAGCAGCGTAGGTTTAGGAGGGGCCGGCACAGATACGCAGTATTTT
17	NA	NA	TRBJ1-6	TRBV5-4	CASSSHGGSSYNSPLHF	TGTGCCAGCAGCTCCCACGGTGGGAGCTCCTATAATTCACCCCTCCACTTT
16	TRBD2	NA	TRBJ2-3	TRBV3-1/TRBV3-2	CASSHNLAGELDTQYF	TGTGCCAGCAGCCATAACCTAGCGGGGGAGTTGGATACGCAGTATTTT
13	NA	NA	TRBJ1-2	TRBV3-1/TRBV3-2	CASTDPTGAGYTF	TGTGCCAGCACCGACCCGACAGGTGCCGGCTACACCTTC
14	TRBD1	NA	TRBJ1-1	TRBV19	CASSWTGMNTEAFF	TGTGCCAGTAGCTGGACAGGAATGAACACTGAAGCTTTCTTT
13	NA	NA	TRBJ2-1	TRBV15	CATSTRRGNEQFF	TGTGCCACCAGCACGCGACGGGGCAATGAGCAGTTCTTC
12	NA	NA	TRBJ2-7	TRBV12-3/TRBV12-4	CASSPNGYEQYF	TGTGCCAGCAGCCCCAACGGCTACGAGCAGTACTTC
14	NA	NA	TRBJ1-2	TRBV11-2	CASSLGTASYGYTF	TGTGCCAGCAGCTTAGGGACAGCCAGCTATGGCTACACCTTC
13	TRBD1	NA	TRBJ1-2	TRBV3-1/TRBV3-2	CASSPGTGIGYTF	TGTGCCAGCAGCCCCGGGACAGGGATTGGCTACACCTTC
15	NA	NA	TRBJ1-1	TRBV10-3	CATKGGREKNTEAFF	TGTGCCACTAAGGGCGGCCGGGAGAAGAACACTGAAGCTTTCTTT
15	NA	NA	TRBJ2-2	TRBV10-3	CAISVRGIGTGELFF	TGTGCCATCAGTGTAAGGGGAATCGGCACCGGGGAGCTGTTTTTT
17	TRBD2	NA	TRBJ2-7	TRBV6-4	CASSPTFMKRGIYEQYF	TGTGCCAGCAGCCCGACCTTTATGAAGCGGGGTATCTACGAGCAGTACTTC
15	NA	NA	TRBJ1-1	TRBV4-1	CASSQAGQMNTEAFF	TGCGCCAGCAGCCAAGCAGGACAGATGAACACTGAAGCTTTCTTT
15	TRBD1	NA	TRBJ2-3	TRBV5-4	CASSWDRASTDTQYF	TGTGCCAGCAGCTGGGACAGGGCCAGCACAGATACGCAGTATTTT
21	TRBD1	NA	TRBJ1-6	TRBV6-6	CASSLSGQGTTLSSYNSPLHF	TGTGCCAGCAGTCTAAGTGGACAGGGGACGACGCTGAGCTCCTATAATTCACCCCTCCACTTT